Sequencing of this T cell receptor (beta chain) was carried out in a study of technical replicates of blood from several donors. TCRdb keeps only in-frame clones here, not all; method: immunoSEQ multiplex PCR. The table records some 96,000 clones, 90% to 97% of them present only once. The TCR comes from a human donor in good health. Sequenced input: T cells isolated from PBMCs.

The CDR3: CASSLPGFHEQYF. For the CDR3, the DNA is TGTGCCAGCAGTTTACCAGGGTTCCACGAGCAGTACTTC. V and J are TRBV27 and TRBJ2-7, with D possibly matching TRBD1 (5 bases). Trimming stripped 2 bases from V and 5 bases from J, with 10 bases between. The CDR3 consists of 13 residues. The germline V gene encodes CDR1 MNHEY and CDR2 SMNVEV (reference sequence).